This TCR beta chain originates from a study of T-cell memory formation after mild COVID-19. Sample barcodes and UMIs were carried by the TCR alpha and TCR beta cDNA libraries that 5'RACE generated with constant-segment primers. TCRdb re-analysed the 5' RACE reads in MiXCR, keeping a single row per CDR3 protein. The sample has approximately 490,000 distinct CDR3 sequences, about 20% seen once. This clonotype was seen a handful of times. The length of the CDR3 is 14 residues. The V gene's germline CDR1 is SGDLS and CDR2 YYNGEE. After removal of 2 bases from V and 2 bases from J, the junction contained 4 bases not matched to a gene.

This rearrangement joins TRBV9 to TRBJ2-7; 7 nucleotides agree with TRBD2. The receptor was derived from an adult woman who had mild COVID-19 (a few samples of this study predate the infection). Cell type and time point are not known. Sequencing was done on a sample of PBMCs or a T cell subset sorted from them (not recorded which). CDR3 nucleotides: TGTGCCAGCAGCGTTGGGGGGGAACCCTACGAGCAGTACTTC. This codes for CASSVGGEPYEQYF.